This TCR beta chain emerged from a study of T cell changes during pregnancy in multiple sclerosis. Produced via immunoSEQ multiplex PCR; TCRdb's table is partial and in-frame only. The data show tens of thousands of clones, 90% seen once. CDR1 and CDR2 from the germline V gene are LGHNT and FRNRAP. V trimming: 0 bases; J trimming: 0 bases; junction bases outside the gene matches: 5. The CDR3 is 17 residues long. V usage is TRBV12-5 and J usage is TRBJ1-1, with 9 bases aligning to TRBD1. Sequencing was performed on CD4+ T cells from peripheral blood mononuclear cells, taken in the first trimester of pregnancy. The clonotype was recovered from a female donor with multiple sclerosis, enrolled in a pregnancy study. The DNA for the CDR3 is TGTGCTAGTGGTTTGGTAAAGGGACAGGGCGTGAACACTGAAGCTTTCTTT. This translates into CASGLVKGQGVNTEAFF.